The sequence of this TCR beta chain was determined in a study of T cell responses to AZD1222 COVID-19 vaccine. Study-wide background: The study pooled second doses at about 4 or about 12 weeks.

Whole-study findings and limits: White British people made up most donors, females outnumbered males, and clonal diversity was possibly underestimated. After the peak T cell response, and only then, were repertoires sampled. Within unmutated variant regions lay the reported targets of nearly half of spike-specific TCRs.

About this clone itself: Antigen: not known.

Germline V lookup: CDR1 SGHTA, CDR2 FQGNSA. This CDR3 has 19 amino acids. J was trimmed by 4 bases and V by 0 bases; bases with no gene match: 14. The method was immunoSEQ multiplex PCR; TCRdb's version includes in-frame clones alone and lacks a portion of them. The sample lists about 100,000 clones, about 88% occurring once. Sequenced here: peripheral blood, sampled on day 0 of AZD1222 vaccination. The genes are TRBV7-2 and TRBJ2-2, with 7 nucleotides matching TRBD1. The sequence was obtained from an adult in good health. CDR3 in amino acids: CASSLARRTGRIGTGELFF. The CDR3 DNA reads as TGTGCCAGCAGCTTAGCGCGCAGGACAGGAAGGATTGGCACCGGGGAGCTGTTTTTT. Full variable domain (outside the CDR3, taken from reference TRBV7-2 and TRBJ2-2): GAGVSQSPSNKVTEKGKDVELRCDPISGHTALYWYRQSLGQGLEFLIYFQGNSAPDKSGLPSDRFSAERTGGSVSTLTIQRTQQEDSAVYLCASSLARRTGRIGTGELFFGEGSRLTVL.